The clone carrying this TCR beta chain was detected many times. The sample is drawn from a study of CD8 T cells in ankylosing spondylitis. The CDR3 length is 15 residues. Germline CDR1 SGDLS, CDR2 YYNGEE. Trimming cost V 0 bases and J 7 bases, with 14 bases left between them. Via MiXCR, TCRdb re-called the 5' RACE reads, giving one row per CDR3 protein. The table has roughly 14,000 distinct CDR3 sequences, 2.8% seen once. Sequenced material: blood, either unsorted or a sorted T cell fraction (not recorded which). The TCR comes from a male donor with ankylosing spondylitis or in good health (not recorded which). This chain links TRBV9 with TRBJ2-1, with D perhaps being TRBD1 or TRBD2 (5 bases each). The CDR3 nucleotides are TGTGCCAGCAGCGTAGGGCCAGGGAGTATGAATGAGCAGTTCTTC. Translation: CASSVGPGSMNEQFF.